Sequencing of this T cell receptor beta chain was carried out in a study of control samples from healthy donors and cancer patients. The ends were cut back, 4 bases at V and 1 base at J, with 15 bases in the middle. This CDR3 is 16 amino acids long. Looked up from germline, CDR1 is SGHTS and CDR2 is YDEGEE. Assay: immunoSEQ multiplex PCR; the TCRdb copy retains only in-frame clones and omits some. The sample records some 74,000 clones, approximately 94% being singletons. This chain uses TRBV5-8 with TRBJ2-1; D is undetermined. The sequence came from a woman in her twenties or thirties in good health. The sample taken for sequencing was blood. This chain's CDR3 is CASSRAKFSSYNEQFF. CDR3 bases: TGTGCCAGCAGCCGGGCCAAATTTTCTTCCTACAATGAGCAGTTCTTC.